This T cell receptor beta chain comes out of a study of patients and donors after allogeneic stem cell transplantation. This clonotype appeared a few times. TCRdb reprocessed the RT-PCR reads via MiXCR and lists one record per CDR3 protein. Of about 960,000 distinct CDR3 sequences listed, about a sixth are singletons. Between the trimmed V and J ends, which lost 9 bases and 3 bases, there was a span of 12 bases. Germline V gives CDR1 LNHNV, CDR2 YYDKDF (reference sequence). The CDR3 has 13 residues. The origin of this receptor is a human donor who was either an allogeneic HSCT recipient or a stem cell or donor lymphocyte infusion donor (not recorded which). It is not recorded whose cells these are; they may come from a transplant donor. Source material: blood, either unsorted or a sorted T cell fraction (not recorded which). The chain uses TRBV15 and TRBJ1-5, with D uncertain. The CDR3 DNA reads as TGTGCCACTGGGCGAAACCCCAATCAGCCCCAGCATTTT. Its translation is CATGRNPNQPQHF.